One sample yielded the 20 T cell receptor beta chains listed below, sequenced in a study of CD8+CD57+ T cells in acquired aplastic anemia. An expansion of CD8+CD57+ cells by flow cytometry had been shown in patients chosen for sequencing. CDR3 and TCR beta VDJ profiling relied on genomic DNA as the template. Via MiXCR, TCRdb re-called the reads, giving one row per CDR3 protein. The sample has 150,000 to 200,000 distinct CDR3 sequences, 71% seen once. The sample consisted of sorted CD4+, CD8+, or CD8+CD57+ T cells (not recorded which) from PBMCs. Source of these receptors: a human donor with aplastic anemia.

V and J are TRBV10-3 and TRBJ2-5; 8 bases are shared with TRBD1. Germline V gene data show CDR1 as ENHRY and CDR2 as SYGVKD. The ends lost 2 bases at V and 3 bases at J; junction bases unmatched: 8. The length of the CDR3 is 16 residues. This chain's CDR3 is CAISEPTGEREETQYF. The CDR3 DNA reads as TGTGCCATCAGTGAGCCGACAGGGGAAAGGGAAGAGACCCAGTACTTC.

V and J are TRBV10-3 and TRBJ1-1; the D gene is possibly TRBD1 (6 bases). The CDR3 sequence is 14 residues long. Trimming took 4 bases from V and 5 from J, leaving 14 bases between them. Germline CDR1 reads ENHRY; CDR2 reads SYGVKD. DNA of the CDR3: TGTGCCATCAGTGGTCAGGGGAGGGATACTGAAGCTTTCTTT. Translating gives CAISGQGRDTEAFF.

The chain recombines TRBV7-2 with TRBJ1-2, with D uncertain. Germline V lookup: CDR1 SGHTA, CDR2 FQGNSA. This CDR3 is 13 amino acids long. The V gene lost 5 bases and the J gene lost 1 base, with 8 bases spanning the gap. This CDR3 is CASSPAGNYGYTF. CDR3 bases: TGTGCCAGCAGCCCGGCCGGTAACTATGGCTACACCTTC.

This sequence joins TRBV6-4 and TRBJ1-5, with D maybe TRBD1 (6 bases). Germline V gene lookup returns CDR1 MRHNA and CDR2 SNTAGT. V was cut by 6 bases and J by 3 bases, with 12 bases left in between. This CDR3 has 14 amino acids. CDR3 region: CASSSGQFNQPQHF. The CDR3 nucleotides read TGTGCCAGCAGCTCCGGACAGTTCAATCAGCCCCAGCATTTT.

This clonotype has a handful of counts. The gene calls are TRBV7-9 and TRBJ2-2; the match to TRBD1 covers 8 bases. Looked up from germline, CDR1 is SEHNR and CDR2 is FQNEAQ (reference sequence). This CDR3 region has 15 residues. V lost 6 bases to trimming and J lost 0 bases; unmatched junction nucleotides: 3. The CDR3 DNA reads TGTGCCAGCAGAAGGACAGGGACGAACACCGGGGAGCTGTTTTTT. Its protein product is CASRRTGTNTGELFF.

Comments on this clonotype: This CDR3 fails to terminate in the conserved phenylalanine or tryptophan, so it likely reflects a read error. The chain carries TRBV14 and TRBJ1-4; D not resolved. Germline assignment: CDR1 SGHDN and CDR2 FVKESK. V was clipped by 4 bases and J by 11 bases, with 11 bases between them. The CDR3 covers 12 residues. The CDR3 loop reads CASSRPDWKLFS. The DNA for the CDR3 is TGTGCCAGCAGCCGACCGGACTGGAAACTGTTTTCT.

The chain recombines TRBV12-3 or TRBV12-4 with TRBJ1-6; D gene unclear. The CDR3 extends over 12 amino acids. Trimming removed 4 bases at V and 7 bases at J, with 5 bases between. CDR3 sequence (DNA): TGTGCCAGCAGTTCTAGGAATTCACCCCTCCACTTT. The encoded protein is CASSSRNSPLHF.

The chain recombines TRBV2 with TRBJ1-1; 7 nucleotides align to TRBD1. Germline loops: CDR1 SNHLY, CDR2 FYNNEI. J lost 0 bases, V lost 8 bases, and 6 bases had no gene match. The CDR3 is made up of 14 amino acids. CDR3 DNA: TGTGCCAGCTTCCCGACAGGGCTGAACACTGAAGCTTTCTTT. Translation gives CASFPTGLNTEAFF.

The V and J genes are TRBV2 and TRBJ2-7; 16 bases are a match to TRBD2. This CDR3 region has 19 residues. CDR1 is SNHLY, CDR2 FYNNEI, per germline. V lost 9 bases to trimming and J lost 0 bases; unmatched junction nucleotides: 14. The CDR3 coding sequence is TGTGCCAGTTCCCGGACCCCGGGACTAGCGGGGGGGCCCTCCTACGAGCAGTACTTC. As protein: CASSRTPGLAGGPSYEQYF. The full variable domain, with the rest looked up from reference TRBV2 and TRBJ2-7, is EPEVTQTPSHQVTQMGQEVILRCVPISNHLYFYWYRQILGQKVEFLVSFYNNEISEKSEIFDDQFSVERPDGSNFTLKIRSTKLEDSAMYFCASSRTPGLAGGPSYEQYFGPGTRLTVT.

J is TRBJ1-2 and V is TRBV15; 7 positions match TRBD1. Per the germline V gene, CDR1 is LNHNV and CDR2 is YYDKDF (reference sequence). The CDR3 has 17 amino acids. The junction had 14 bases not matched to a gene; V was cut back by 5 bases and J by 2 bases. CDR3 nucleotides: TGTGCCACCAGCTCCCAGGACAGGCTGGGGAAAAACTATGGCTACACCTTC. Translation: CATSSQDRLGKNYGYTF.

Details on this clonotype: This may arise from a read error, as a much more abundant clone is one base away. V and J are TRBV6-4 and TRBJ1-1; D is ambiguous. Deletions cut 6 bases from V and 11 bases from J, with 19 bases between. The CDR3 is 13 residues long. From germline, CDR1 is MRHNA and CDR2 SNTAGT. The CDR3 DNA is TGTGCCAGCAGAATTGGAGGGTTTGGGTTGGCTTTCTTT. It translates to CASRIGGFGLAFF.

The chain carries TRBV19 and TRBJ2-2, with a tentative D call TRBD1 (5 bases). Germline CDR1 LNHDA, CDR2 SQIVND (reference sequence). This CDR3 is 13 amino acids long. V was shortened by 7 bases and J by 3 bases, with 9 bases between the two germline ends. CDR3 sequence (DNA): TGTGCCAGTACCATCAGGGACACCGGGGAGCTGTTTTTT. Translated: CASTIRDTGELFF.

The chain carries TRBV7-9 and TRBJ2-7, with D unresolved. Trimming removed 1 base from V and 0 bases from J, with 16 bases in between. The CDR3 contains 17 residues. Germline lookup yields CDR1 SEHNR and CDR2 FQNEAQ (reference sequence). The DNA of the CDR3 is TGTGCCAGCAGCTTAGTTAGGTCATCAGGCGGCTCCTACGAGCAGTACTTC. Its protein is CASSLVRSSGGSYEQYF.

The CDR3 sequence is CASSPTGTKNIQYF. CDR3 coding DNA: TGTGCCAGTAGTCCTACAGGGACCAAAAACATTCAGTACTTC. The rearrangement joins TRBV19 to TRBJ2-4; possible D gene TRBD1, 6 bases. Trimming left V 5 bases short and J 2 bases short, with 10 bases between. The CDR3 consists of 14 residues. CDR1 and CDR2 (germline): LNHDA, SQIVND (reference sequence).

V usage is TRBV20-1 and J usage is TRBJ2-1, with D perhaps TRBD1 or TRBD2 (5 bases each). The V end lost 2 bases, the J end lost 15 bases, and 14 bases lay between the germline ends. Germline CDR1 and CDR2: DFQATT and SNEGSKA (reference sequence). This CDR3 comprises 11 residues. CDR3 nucleotides: TGCAGTGCTAGACAGGGACCGTTAAGGTTCTTC. This sequence encodes CSARQGPLRFF.

The V gene is TRBV20-1, the J gene TRBJ2-2; D possibly matches TRBD1 or TRBD2 (5 bases each). This CDR3 comprises 15 residues. Germline V gene lookup returns CDR1 DFQATT and CDR2 SNEGSKA (reference sequence). Trimming left V 6 bases short and J 11 bases short, with 25 bases between. The CDR3 nucleotides read TGCAGTGCGTCAAAAGGGACCTTCGGGTCTGGAGAGCTGTTTTTT. Protein sequence: CSASKGTFGSGELFF.

A note on this clonotype: The junction shows a germline mismatch at one end, possibly a read error. This rearrangement joins TRBV2 to TRBJ1-2, with D perhaps matching TRBD1 (5 bases). Germline V gene lookup returns CDR1 SNHLY and CDR2 FYNNEI. The CDR3 contains 12 residues. CDR3 DNA: TGTGCCAGCCGTGAGACAGCTTATGGCTACACCTTC. Translation: CASRETAYGYTF.

The chain links TRBV10-3 to TRBJ1-2; 10 nucleotides match TRBD1. The germline CDR1 and CDR2 sequences are ENHRY and SYGVKD. The CDR3 spans 13 residues. J was trimmed by 7 bases and V by 10 bases; bases with no gene match: 9. CDR3 region: CATWDRGGSGYTF. The CDR3 nucleotides read TGTGCCACCTGGGACAGGGGCGGCAGTGGCTACACCTTC.

CDR3 nucleotides: TGCAGTGCCCTAAGACTAGCGGGGGCCATCAGAGATGAGCAGTTCTTC. Residues: CSALRLAGAIRDEQFF. The chain employs TRBV20-1 and TRBJ2-1; 12 nucleotides line up with TRBD2. The germline V gene has CDR1 DFQATT and CDR2 SNEGSKA (reference sequence). The CDR3 consists of 16 residues. V gave up 6 bases and J gave up 8 bases; unmatched junction bases: 14.

The genes are TRBV5-4 and TRBJ2-7, with 8 bases identical to TRBD2. The CDR3 extends over 20 amino acids. Losses at the gene ends were 4 bases for V and 5 bases for J; bases not matched to a gene: 26. Germline loops: CDR1 SGHNT, CDR2 YYREEE (reference sequence). CDR3 bases: TGTGCCAGCAGCGTGCCGACCGGGACTAGTTTGGCTACTACGGGCAACGAGCAGTACTTC. Translating it yields CASSVPTGTSLATTGNEQYF.